This is a list of T cell receptor beta chains from one sample in a study of cytomegalovirus exposure and HLA in healthy donors. Assay used: immunoSEQ multiplex PCR; TCRdb lists only in-frame clones, some missing. The table includes under 100,000 clones, roughly 96% detected once. Sequences were obtained from PBMCs. The receptor set was obtained from a man younger than 30 in good health and CMV-seronegative. The CDR3 runs from the conserved cysteine through the conserved F or W. The D gene is left open where the match is weak. Size is stated for part of the rows, as once, few or many counts, or as a class when the clone is expanded.

clone size,J gene,D gene,V gene,CDR3 DNA,CDR3 protein
.,TRBJ2-1,TRBD2,TRBV10-1,TGCGCCAGCAGTGAGACCACTAGCGGCAATGAGCAGTTCTTC,CASSETTSGNEQFF
.,TRBJ2-3,TRBD2,TRBV5-1,TGCGCCAGCAGCAACCGAGCGGGACTCCTCACAGATACGCAGTATTTT,CASSNRAGLLTDTQYF
.,TRBJ2-2,TRBD1,TRBV5-4,TGTGCCAGCAGCTTGACGGGACAGGGGCCCGGGGAGCTGTTTTTT,CASSLTGQGPGELFF
.,TRBJ2-7,TRBD1,TRBV4-1,TGCGCCAGCAGTTTCGACAGGGACTACGAGCAGTACTTC,CASSFDRDYEQYF
.,TRBJ1-2,.,TRBV9,TGTGCCAGCAGCGTGGATATTGTCGCAGACTCAAACTATGGCTACACCTTC,CASSVDIVADSNYGYTF
.,TRBJ1-1,.,TRBV4-1,TGCGCCAGCAGCCTAACAGTTAACACTGAAGCTTTCTTT,CASSLTVNTEAFF
.,TRBJ1-2,.,TRBV18,TGTGCCAGCTCACAAATCAACCATGATGGCAGTAACTATGGCTACACCTTC,CASSQINHDGSNYGYTF
.,TRBJ2-5,TRBD2,TRBV18,TGTGCCAGCTCACCACGGGGGGGAGAGACCCAGTACTTC,CASSPRGGETQYF
.,TRBJ1-1,TRBD1,TRBV4-1,TGCGCCAGCAGCCAAGGGGACAGACGCACTGAAGCTTTCTTT,CASSQGDRRTEAFF
.,TRBJ1-4,.,TRBV5-6,TGTGCCAGCAGCTTGGTTCGCAGGGGCCCTAATGAAAAACTGTTTTTT,CASSLVRRGPNEKLFF
.,TRBJ1-2,.,TRBV27,TGTGCCAGCAGTCTCAGGGGAAAGGATGGCTACACCTTC,CASSLRGKDGYTF
.,TRBJ2-1,TRBD1,TRBV6-5,TGTGCCAGCAGTTCGCTAAGGGGGCCCTACAATGAGCAGTTCTTC,CASSSLRGPYNEQFF
.,TRBJ2-1,TRBD2,TRBV9,TGTGCCAGCAGCGTAGAGGGGGGGGGACTAGCGGGAGTAGGTGAGCAGTTCTTC,CASSVEGGGLAGVGEQFF
once,TRBJ2-6,TRBD2,TRBV4-3,TGCGCCAGCAGCCAAGATTCAAGCGGGAGAACTGGGGCCAACGTCCTGACTTTC,CASSQDSSGRTGANVLTF
.,TRBJ1-1,.,TRBV6-6,TGTGCCAGCACCTACGGGTGGGGGGGTGCTGAAGCTTTCTTT,CASTYGWGGAEAFF
.,TRBJ2-1,TRBD2,TRBV7-8,TGTGCCAGCAGCTCCCCGTCGACTAGCGGGAGGAATGAGCAGTTCTTC,CASSSPSTSGRNEQFF
.,TRBJ2-2,TRBD2,TRBV19,TGTGCCAGTAGTATTGGTGGGAGCGGGAGGAACACCGGGGAGCTGTTTTTT,CASSIGGSGRNTGELFF
.,TRBJ2-2,.,TRBV6-5,TGTGCCAGCAGTTACTCGCCGGGGACCGGGGAGCTGTTTTTT,CASSYSPGTGELFF
.,TRBJ2-1,.,TRBV7-2,TGTGCCAGCAGCTTAGCGAGTGGACTTAATGAGCAGTTCTTC,CASSLASGLNEQFF
.,TRBJ2-7,.,TRBV28,TGTGCCAGCAGTTTATGGGCAGGGGTCGCTCGACTTTCCTACGAGCAGTACTTC,CASSLWAGVARLSYEQYF